The 30 T cell receptor beta chains in this list originate from one sample, sequenced in a study of cytomegalovirus exposure and HLA in healthy donors. Primers for the PCR totalled 60 Vbeta and 13 Jbeta. The repertoire was sequenced with immunoSEQ multiplex PCR; TCRdb's copy has only in-frame clones and lacks some. The repertoire includes about 200,000 clones, roughly four fifths of them detected once, and 2.7% sits in the top ten. Sequencing used PBMCs. The origin of the receptors is a woman aged 40 to 50 in good health and CMV-seronegative.

V usage is TRBV19 and J usage is TRBJ1-2; maybe TRBD1 (6 bases). The CDR3 is 14 amino acids. V lost 7 bases and J lost 7, with 19 bases in between. Germline loops: CDR1 LNHDA, CDR2 SQIVND (reference sequence). In nucleotides, the CDR3 is TGTGCCAGTACCTCTACAGGGTTTAAAGGTGGCTACACCTTC. It encodes CASTSTGFKGGYTF.

J is TRBJ2-1 and V is TRBV2; possible D gene TRBD2, 5 bases. The CDR3 covers 15 residues. The V gene's germline CDR1 is SNHLY and CDR2 FYNNEI. Trimming stripped 8 bases from V and 2 bases from J, with 16 bases between. Written as DNA, the CDR3 is TGTGCCAGCTACCCGGGCACGCGGGCCTACAATGAGCAGTTCTTC. This codes for CASYPGTRAYNEQFF.

The V and J genes are TRBV7-3 and TRBJ2-5; 7 bases are shared with TRBD2. Germline values: CDR1 SGHTA, CDR2 FQGTGA. The V gene end was trimmed by 1 base and the J gene end by 2 bases; junction bases not matched to a gene: 10. The CDR3 is made up of 17 amino acids. Here the CDR3 reads CASSLKGGASGQETQYF. The DNA for the CDR3 is TGTGCCAGCAGCTTAAAGGGCGGGGCTAGCGGACAAGAGACCCAGTACTTC.

V usage is TRBV7-2 and J usage is TRBJ1-2; 9 nucleotides agree with TRBD1. Trimming cost V 5 bases and J 7 bases; bases outside gene matches: 5. The germline V gene encodes CDR1 SGHTA and CDR2 FQGNSA. The CDR3 runs to 13 residues. CDR3 loop: CASSGTGGGGYTF. CDR3 coding DNA: TGTGCCAGCAGCGGAACAGGGGGCGGTGGCTACACCTTC.

V usage is TRBV4-1 and J usage is TRBJ1-2; 9 positions agree with TRBD1. Trimming took 0 bases from V and 4 from J; bases not matched to a gene: 3. This CDR3 region has 15 residues. Germline CDR1 is MGHRA and CDR2 is YSYEKL. The CDR3 is CASSQDRTGAYGYTF. In nucleotides, the CDR3 is TGCGCCAGCAGCCAAGACCGGACAGGGGCCTATGGCTACACCTTC.

This sequence joins TRBV9 and TRBJ2-3; the match to TRBD2 covers 7 bases. CDR1 is SGDLS and CDR2 is YYNGEE in the germline V gene. With 0 bases clipped from V and 3 bases from J, the junction kept 4 bases outside the gene matches. The CDR3 has 15 residues. CDR3 amino acids: CASSVAGGGTDTQYF. DNA of the CDR3: TGTGCCAGCAGCGTAGCGGGAGGTGGTACAGATACGCAGTATTTT.

V usage is TRBV5-1 and J usage is TRBJ2-7; 9 nucleotides match TRBD1. The CDR3 is 13 amino acids. The germline CDR1 and CDR2 sequences are SGHRS and YFSETQ. V shed 5 bases and J 2 bases; nucleotides not matched to a gene: 2. CDR3 residues: CASRGQGPYEQYF. Written as DNA, the CDR3 is TGCGCCAGCAGGGGACAGGGCCCCTACGAGCAGTACTTC.

The CDR3 DNA sequence: TGTGCCAGCAGTTCTCAGCGGTACCAAGAGACCCAGTACTTC. It encodes CASSSQRYQETQYF. The rearrangement uses TRBV27 and TRBJ2-5, with D tentatively TRBD2 (5 bases). The V end was cut by 4 bases, the J end by 0 bases, with 9 bases between. Germline CDR1 reads MNHEY; CDR2 reads SMNVEV (reference sequence). The CDR3 is 14 amino acids.

This chain connects TRBV29-1 to TRBJ1-3, with D uncertain. This CDR3 has 13 amino acids. V was shortened by 5 bases and J by 4 bases, with 12 bases between the two germline ends. The V gene's germline CDR1 is SQVTM and CDR2 ANQGSEA. CDR3 in amino acids: CSVLADSGNTIYF. For the CDR3, the DNA is TGCAGCGTTTTGGCCGATTCGGGAAACACCATATATTTT.

The V gene is TRBV28, the J gene TRBJ2-2, with 9 bases identical to TRBD2. This CDR3 is 16 amino acids long. V dropped 3 bases and J dropped 3; count of bases not matched to a gene: 5. CDR1 MDHEN and CDR2 SYDVKM come from the germline V gene. CDR3 residues: CASSFLAGVDTGELFF. In DNA form, the CDR3 reads TGTGCCAGCAGTTTTTTAGCGGGAGTTGACACCGGGGAGCTGTTTTTT.

V and J are TRBV9 and TRBJ2-3; 7 bases are shared with TRBD2. J lost 9 bases, V lost 0 bases, and 7 bases had no gene match. Germline V lookup: CDR1 SGDLS, CDR2 YYNGEE. This CDR3 is built from 14 residues. The CDR3 spells CASSVAPGGRTQYF. In DNA form, the CDR3 reads TGTGCCAGCAGCGTAGCTCCGGGAGGAAGAACGCAGTATTTT. Combining the CDR3 with reference TRBV9 and TRBJ2-3 gives the whole variable domain DSGVTQTPKHLITATGQRVTLRCSPRSGDLSVYWYQQSLDQGLQFLIQYYNGEERAKGNILERFSAQQFPDLHSELNLSSLELGDSALYFCASSVAPGGRTQYFGPGTRLTVL.

This clone was seen more than once but under ten times. The rearrangement links TRBV4-1 to TRBJ2-1; 14 bases line up with TRBD2. This CDR3 contains 20 residues. V lost 0 bases to trimming and J lost 8 bases; unmatched junction nucleotides: 15. Germline assignment: CDR1 MGHRA and CDR2 YSYEKL. CDR3 sequence (DNA): TGCGCCAGCAGCCAAGATGGAGGGACTAGCGGGAGAATAAGGTTGGATGAGCAGTTCTTC. This sequence encodes CASSQDGGTSGRIRLDEQFF.

The chain combines TRBV28 with TRBJ1-1; D uncertain. In germline, CDR1 is MDHEN, CDR2 SYDVKM. V was cut by 7 bases and J by 1 base, with 13 bases left in between. The CDR3 covers 14 residues. CDR3 residues: CASTLPGGNTEAFF. As DNA, the CDR3 is TGTGCCAGCACCCTACCCGGCGGGAACACTGAAGCTTTCTTT.

The chain carries TRBV19 and TRBJ1-3, with 9 bases that match TRBD1. The V gene end was trimmed by 5 bases and the J gene end by 7 bases; junction bases not matched to a gene: 27. This CDR3 has 21 residues. CDR1 is LNHDA and CDR2 is SQIVND in the germline V gene (reference sequence). Written as DNA, the CDR3 is TGTGCCAGTAGTCCGGGACAGGGAAATCTCTGGTCGATGGCTTACGACAACACCATATATTTT. Its protein product is CASSPGQGNLWSMAYDNTIYF.

As concerns this clone: Other DNA sequences in this sample translate to the same CDR3. This chain connects TRBV7-8 to TRBJ2-7; possible D gene TRBD2, 5 bases. The V end was cut by 5 bases, the J end by 7 bases, with 12 bases between. This CDR3 is 12 amino acids long. Germline V CDR1 and CDR2: SGHVS, FQNEAQ. The chain's CDR3 is CASSPSREEQYF. Here the CDR3 DNA reads TGTGCCAGCAGCCCCTCTCGGGAAGAGCAGTACTTC.

The chain combines TRBV29-1 with TRBJ2-1; unclear D gene. Trimming shortened V by 2 bases and J by 0 bases, and 14 bases separated the two germline ends. This CDR3 has 16 amino acids. Germline V gene sequence: CDR1 SQVTM, CDR2 ANQGSEA. Written as DNA, the CDR3 is TGCAGCGTTGAATTAGGAGATAAGAGCTCCTACAATGAGCAGTTCTTC. It codes for CSVELGDKSSYNEQFF.

The V call is TRBV5-8, the J call TRBJ2-7; 9 positions match TRBD2. CDR1 SGHTS and CDR2 YDEGEE come from the germline V gene. J gave up 6 bases and V 6 bases, and 13 bases lay outside the gene matches. CDR3 size: 15 residues. The CDR3 nucleotides are TGTGCCAGCACCCGAGCGGCGGGAGGGCCTTTCGAGCAGTACTTC. Its protein product is CASTRAAGGPFEQYF.

Notes on this clone: Additional DNA sequences in this sample encode the identical CDR3. The genes are TRBV6-4 and TRBJ1-1; D is undetermined. Germline V gene sequence: CDR1 MRHNA, CDR2 SNTAGT. This CDR3 has 13 amino acids. The V gene lost 3 bases and the J gene lost 2 bases, with 7 bases spanning the gap. Here the CDR3 reads CASSDRGNTEAFF. CDR3 in DNA: TGTGCCAGCAGTGATCGGGGAAACACTGAAGCTTTCTTT.

The chain couples TRBV6-1 to TRBJ2-5; TRBD1 might be the D (5 bases). CDR3 size: 12 residues. Trimming cost V 8 bases and J 4 bases, with 11 bases left between them. CDR1 and CDR2 from the germline V gene are MNHNS and SASEGT. The CDR3 sequence: CASGRTPETQYF. Here the CDR3 DNA reads TGTGCCAGCGGTCGGACACCAGAGACCCAGTACTTC.

The chain employs TRBV19 and TRBJ1-1; D unresolved. V was clipped by 8 bases and J by 0 bases, with 16 bases between them. The CDR3 loop spans 15 amino acids. Germline lookup yields CDR1 LNHDA and CDR2 SQIVND (reference sequence). The CDR3 loop reads CASSPFGVMNTEAFF. The CDR3, as DNA: TGTGCCAGTTCGCCGTTCGGGGTCATGAACACTGAAGCTTTCTTT.

The chain joins TRBV19 to TRBJ1-1, with D uncertain. This CDR3 has 22 residues. Germline CDR1 is LNHDA and CDR2 is SQIVND (reference sequence). The V end lost 7 bases, the J end lost 1 base, and 37 bases lay between the germline ends. This chain's CDR3 is CASKAQTRRNLSKLLRNTEAFF. The CDR3 DNA reads as TGTGCCAGTAAGGCCCAAACGAGGCGAAACCTTTCAAAGCTACTCAGGAACACTGAAGCTTTCTTT.

This chain joins TRBV2 and TRBJ1-4; 10 nucleotides agree with TRBD1. The V segment lost 4 bases and the J segment 7 bases; nucleotides outside the gene matches: 6. The CDR3 runs 15 residues. Germline CDR1 reads SNHLY; CDR2 reads FYNNEI. This CDR3 is CASSGRTGGIEKLFF. The CDR3 DNA follows: TGTGCCAGCAGTGGCCGGACAGGGGGTATTGAAAAACTGTTTTTT.

The genes are TRBV10-1 and TRBJ2-1; TRBD2 aligns across 8 bases. Germline CDR1 and CDR2: WNHNN and SYGVQD (reference sequence). Trimming removed 2 bases from V and 4 bases from J; junction bases left unmatched: 4. The CDR3 contains 15 residues. In DNA form, the CDR3 reads TGCGCCAGCAGTGAGGCCCAGCGGGGGTACAATGAGCAGTTCTTC. It specifies CASSEAQRGYNEQFF.

This clone was recorded a few times. The V call is TRBV6-5, the J call TRBJ2-7; 9 positions agree with TRBD1. This CDR3 is 15 amino acids long. V trimming: 0 bases; J trimming: 1 base; junction bases outside the gene matches: 1. Germline loops: CDR1 MNHEY, CDR2 SVGAGI. The CDR3 sequence: CASSYSTGGSYEQYF. The CDR3 nucleotides read TGTGCCAGCAGTTACTCGACAGGGGGGTCCTACGAGCAGTACTTC.

CDR3 residues: CASSLGQFTYNEQFF. CDR3 coding DNA: TGTGCCAGCAGCTTAGGACAGTTTACCTACAATGAGCAGTTCTTC. This chain links TRBV7-3 with TRBJ2-1, with D possibly TRBD1 on 6 matching bases. V lost 2 bases and J 2 bases, leaving 10 bases between the germline ends. Germline CDR1 is SGHTA and CDR2 is FQGTGA. This CDR3 is 15 amino acids long.

The chain has TRBV5-1 and TRBJ2-1, with 11 bases that match TRBD2. From germline, CDR1 is SGHRS and CDR2 YFSETQ. This CDR3 spans 14 amino acids. V trimming: 5 bases; J trimming: 8 bases; junction bases outside the gene matches: 6. CDR3 amino acids: CASRTSGMGHEQFF. CDR3 DNA sequence: TGCGCCAGCAGGACTAGCGGGATGGGCCATGAGCAGTTCTTC.

This chain uses TRBV6-5 with TRBJ1-1, with D possibly matching TRBD1 (6 bases). Germline lookup yields CDR1 MNHEY and CDR2 SVGAGI. The V end was cut by 9 bases, the J end by 1 base, with 18 bases between. The CDR3 has 15 residues. CDR3 DNA sequence: TGTGCCAGTGAGAAAACAGGGAGAGGGAACACTGAAGCTTTCTTT. Amino acid sequence: CASEKTGRGNTEAFF.

The rearrangement joins TRBV19 to TRBJ2-3, with a possible D match to TRBD2 (6 bases). V shed 3 bases and J shed 1 base, with 11 bases lying between them. Germline lookup yields CDR1 LNHDA and CDR2 SQIVND (reference sequence). CDR3 length: 15 residues. In nucleotides, the CDR3 is TGTGCCAGTAGTATCGAGTGGAGGGGCACAGATACGCAGTATTTT. This encodes CASSIEWRGTDTQYF.

This clone was recorded a few times. As DNA, the CDR3 is TGCGCCAGCACCTACGGGGGTAGCCGGAACACCGGGGAGCTGTTTTTT. It specifies CASTYGGSRNTGELFF. The chain uses TRBV5-1 and TRBJ2-2; TRBD2 might be the D (6 bases). The CDR3 has 16 residues. V gave up 6 bases and J gave up 1 base, with 16 bases separating them. The germline CDR1 and CDR2 sequences are SGHRS and YFSETQ.

The rearrangement links TRBV5-1 to TRBJ1-1, with D possibly being TRBD1 (6 bases). V shed 4 bases and J shed 5 bases, with 18 bases lying between them. Germline V gives CDR1 SGHRS, CDR2 YFSETQ. The CDR3 covers 15 residues. CDR3 in amino acids: CASSEINRAFTEAFF. CDR3 sequence (DNA): TGCGCCAGCAGCGAAATTAACAGGGCATTTACTGAAGCTTTCTTT.